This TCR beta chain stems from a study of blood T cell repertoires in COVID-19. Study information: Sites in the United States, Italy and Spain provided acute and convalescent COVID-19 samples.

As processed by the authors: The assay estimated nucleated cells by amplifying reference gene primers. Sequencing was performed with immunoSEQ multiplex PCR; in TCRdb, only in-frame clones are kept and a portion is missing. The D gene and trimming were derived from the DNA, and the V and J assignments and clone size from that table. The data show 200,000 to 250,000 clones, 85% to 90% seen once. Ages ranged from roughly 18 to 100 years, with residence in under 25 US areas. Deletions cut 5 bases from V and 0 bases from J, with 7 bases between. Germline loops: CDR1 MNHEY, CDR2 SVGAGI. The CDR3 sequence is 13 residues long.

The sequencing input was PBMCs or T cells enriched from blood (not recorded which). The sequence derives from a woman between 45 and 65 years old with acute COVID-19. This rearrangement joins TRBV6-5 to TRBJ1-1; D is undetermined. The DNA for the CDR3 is TGTGCCAGCAGTCCCCACATGAACACTGAAGCTTTCTTT. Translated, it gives CASSPHMNTEAFF.